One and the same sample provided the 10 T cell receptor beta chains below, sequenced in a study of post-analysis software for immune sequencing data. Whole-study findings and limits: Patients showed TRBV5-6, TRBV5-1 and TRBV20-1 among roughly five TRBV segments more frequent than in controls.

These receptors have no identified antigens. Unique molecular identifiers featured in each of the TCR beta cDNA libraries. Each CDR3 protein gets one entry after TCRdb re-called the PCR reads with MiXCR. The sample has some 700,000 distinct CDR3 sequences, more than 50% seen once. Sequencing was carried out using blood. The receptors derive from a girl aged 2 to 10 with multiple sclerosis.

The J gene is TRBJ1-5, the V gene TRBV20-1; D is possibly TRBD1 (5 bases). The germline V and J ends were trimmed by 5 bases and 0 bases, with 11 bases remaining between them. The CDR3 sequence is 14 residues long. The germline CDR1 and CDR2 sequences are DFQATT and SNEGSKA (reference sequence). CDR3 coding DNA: TGCAGTGCTGTCCTGAGGGGTAGCAATCAGCCCCAGCATTTT. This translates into CSAVLRGSNQPQHF.

CDR3 nucleotide sequence: TGCGCCAGCAGCTTTGGTCGTCGGGAGGCGGGGAATGAGCAGTTCTTC. It yields the protein CASSFGRREAGNEQFF. The chain joins TRBV5-1 to TRBJ2-1, with 7 bases identical to TRBD2. Trimming removed 2 bases from V and 7 bases from J; junction bases left unmatched: 12. The germline CDR1 and CDR2 sequences are SGHRS and YFSETQ. The CDR3 has 16 residues.

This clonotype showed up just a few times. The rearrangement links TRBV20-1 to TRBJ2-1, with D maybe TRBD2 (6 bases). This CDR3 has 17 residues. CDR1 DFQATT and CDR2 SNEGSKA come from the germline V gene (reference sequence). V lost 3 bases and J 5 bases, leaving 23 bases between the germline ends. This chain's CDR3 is CSARRPGRSLTDNEQFF. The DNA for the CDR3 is TGCAGTGCTAGGCGTCCAGGGAGGTCGCTAACTGACAATGAGCAGTTCTTC.

The CDR3: CASSYLPEPQETQYF. CDR3 DNA sequence: TGTGCCAGCAGTTACCTCCCCGAGCCCCAAGAGACCCAGTACTTC. The rearrangement uses TRBV6-5 and TRBJ2-5; D remains unclear. Between the trimmed V and J ends, which lost 2 bases and 1 base, there was a span of 11 bases. Per the germline V gene, CDR1 is MNHEY and CDR2 is SVGAGI. CDR3 length: 15 residues.

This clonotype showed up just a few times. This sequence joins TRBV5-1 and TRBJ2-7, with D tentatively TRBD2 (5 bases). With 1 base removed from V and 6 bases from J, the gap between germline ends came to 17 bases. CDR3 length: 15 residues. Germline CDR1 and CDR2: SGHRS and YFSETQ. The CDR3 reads CASSLLGRGEGEQYF. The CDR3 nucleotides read TGCGCCAGCAGCTTGTTGGGTCGTGGCGAGGGCGAGCAGTACTTC.

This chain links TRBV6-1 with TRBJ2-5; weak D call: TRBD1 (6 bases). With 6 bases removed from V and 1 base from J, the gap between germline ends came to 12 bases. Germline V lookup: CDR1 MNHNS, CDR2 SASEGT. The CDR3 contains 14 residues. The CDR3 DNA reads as TGTGCCAGCAGGGACTGGACAGTCCAAGAGACCCAGTACTTC. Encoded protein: CASRDWTVQETQYF.

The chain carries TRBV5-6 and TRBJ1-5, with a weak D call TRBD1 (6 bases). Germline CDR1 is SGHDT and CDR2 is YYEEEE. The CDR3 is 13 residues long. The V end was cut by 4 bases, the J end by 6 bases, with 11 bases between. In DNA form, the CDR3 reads TGTGCCAGCAGCCCCACAGGGCTTCAGCCCCAGCATTTT. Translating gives CASSPTGLQPQHF.

The CDR3 region is CASSPREVSYNEQFF. The CDR3 nucleotides are TGTGCCAGCAGCCCACGGGAGGTCTCCTACAATGAGCAGTTCTTC. The genes are TRBV7-9 and TRBJ2-1, with 7 bases lining up with TRBD2. Germline CDR1 is SEHNR and CDR2 is FQNEAQ (reference sequence). The CDR3 is 15 residues long. The ends lost 5 bases at V and 0 bases at J; junction bases unmatched: 4. Supplemented by reference TRBV7-9 and TRBJ2-1, the full variable domain reads DTGVSQNPRHKITKRGQNVTFRCDPISEHNRLYWYRQTLGQGPEFLTYFQNEAQLEKSRLLSDRFSAERPKGSFSTLEIQRTEQGDSAMYLCASSPREVSYNEQFFGPGTRLTVL.

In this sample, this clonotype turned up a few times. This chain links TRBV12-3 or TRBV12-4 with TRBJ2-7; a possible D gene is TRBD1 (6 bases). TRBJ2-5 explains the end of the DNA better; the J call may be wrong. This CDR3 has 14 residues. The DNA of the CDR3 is TGTGCCAGCAGTCCCCTGGGGGCCGGGGAGACCCAGTACTTC. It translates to CASSPLGAGETQYF.

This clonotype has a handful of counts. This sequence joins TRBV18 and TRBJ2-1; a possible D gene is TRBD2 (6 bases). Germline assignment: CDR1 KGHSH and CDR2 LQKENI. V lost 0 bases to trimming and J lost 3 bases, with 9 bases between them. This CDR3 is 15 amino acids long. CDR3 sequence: CASSPPGGDYNEQFF. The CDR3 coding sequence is TGTGCCAGCTCACCACCGGGGGGAGACTACAATGAGCAGTTCTTC. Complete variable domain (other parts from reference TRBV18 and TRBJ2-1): NAGVMQNPRHLVRRRGQEARLRCSPMKGHSHVYWYRQLPEEGLKFMVYLQKENIIDESGMPKERFSAEFPKEGPSILRIQQVVRGDSAAYFCASSPPGGDYNEQFFGPGTRLTVL.